This TCR beta chain comes out of a study of blood T cell repertoires in COVID-19. Study-level information: In each case, the material was cDNA or gDNA derived from T cells, B-cell-depleted T cells, or PBMCs.

Cohort 3 recovery required two negative PCRs, clearance, or symptom resolution. V was shortened by 11 bases and J by 2 bases, with 15 bases between the two germline ends. Per the germline V gene, CDR1 is KGHSH and CDR2 is LQKENI. The CDR3 runs to 13 residues. Using immunoSEQ multiplex PCR, the repertoire was profiled, and TCRdb retains in-frame clones only, with some absent. The sample holds 250,000 or so clones; 70% to 90% are singletons and the top ten take about 1.6%. The TCR originated in a woman aged 50 to 60 who had recovered from COVID-19. The sequenced sample was PBMCs or T cells enriched from blood (not recorded which). V usage is TRBV18 and J usage is TRBJ1-1, with D possibly matching TRBD1 (6 bases). This CDR3 reads CAGSTGLNTEAFF. CDR3 nucleotide sequence: TGTGCCGGATCAACAGGGTTAAACACTGAAGCTTTCTTT.